The source of this T cell receptor beta chain is a study of blood T cell repertoires in COVID-19. In the study overall: Italy, Spain and the United States were the sources of the convalescent and acute COVID-19 samples.

In the original workflow: Estimation of nucleated cell counts relied on the amplification of reference gene primers. Clones were sequenced by immunoSEQ multiplex PCR, and TCRdb holds only the in-frame ones, with some missing. V and J calls and clone size come straight from that table; D and trimming were deduced from the DNA. The sample includes under 60,000 clones, 90% seen only once; the top ten take 2.5% to 3.5%. With V trimmed by 4 bases and J by 6 bases, 11 bases remained unmatched. Germline V gene lookup returns CDR1 LNHDA and CDR2 SQIVND (reference sequence). The CDR3 totals 16 residues. The sample consisted of peripheral blood. The V gene is TRBV19, the J gene TRBJ2-3; 9 bases agree with TRBD2. The TCR originated in a human donor in a cohort sampled during active COVID-19. In DNA, the CDR3 is TGTGCCAGTAGTAAAGAAACAGCGGGAGGCTTGGATACGCAGTATTTT. It is translated as CASSKETAGGLDTQYF.